This TCR beta chain was obtained from a study of T cell repertoires in cytomegalovirus infection. On the study more broadly: Carrying CMV and the relevant HLA type showed in public TCR beta signatures. Findings of the study overall: HLA-C-restricted CMV clonotypes gave the most frequent clonotype in two of eight donors. Carriage of CMV together with the relevant HLA was identifiable through cumulative public TCR beta family frequency.

TCRdb reanalysed the reads using MiXCR and keeps one entry per CDR3 protein. The sample yields approximately 500,000 distinct CDR3 sequences, approximately 15% seen once. The CDR3 has 13 residues. V shed 1 base and J shed 3 bases, with 6 bases lying between them. CDR1 is MNHNS, CDR2 SASEGT, per germline. In its sample, this clonotype was seen many times. Antigen: not known. The chain joins TRBV6-1 to TRBJ1-1; the D is unclear. Sequenced material: CD8+ T cells from PBMCs. This TCR was sampled from a human donor in good health (CMV status not recorded). Some clones in this sample may be carry-over from other donors' samples. CDR3 residues: CASSEGTDTEAFF. The DNA of the CDR3 is TGTGCCAGCAGTGAAGGGACCGACACTGAAGCTTTCTTT.